This paragraph reports one TCR beta chain. The clone's antigen remains unknown. No qualities accompany the bases; no much larger clone lies one base away. These data belong to a study of T cell clones after liver transplantation (dated by TCRdb to between 2018 and 2021). Looking at the study overall: The samples were obtained from ITN030ST, a randomized trial that attempted immunosuppression withdrawal within 2 years after liver transplantation. After a pre-transplant mixed lymphocyte reaction, TCRbeta sequencing was used to pinpoint donor-reactive T cell clones, which were subsequently tracked in post-transplant blood. Third party-reactive TCRbeta sequences were also identified from pre-transplant MLRs to serve as an antigen-independent comparator for donor-reactive sequences. Three of the eight recipients were HCV-positive; the others were transplanted for non-autoimmune, non-viral indications. Until randomization at 12-24 months post-transplant, subjects were given standard immunosuppression, with no induction therapy. Tolerance meant complete immunosuppression withdrawal for at least one year without liver enzymes rising beyond twice the upper limit of normal. Blood samples were collected pre-transplant, then pre-randomization ahead of withdrawal, and finally post-randomization once withdrawal had either been completed or failed. A cohort of 8 liver transplant recipients was studied, of whom 3 were classified as tolerant and 5 as non-tolerant.

The germline V gene sets CDR1 to SNHLY and CDR2 to FYNNEI. V is trimmed back by 6 bases and J by 3 bases, and the junction contains 4 bases that no gene match accounts for. Measured from the cysteine to the phenylalanine, the CDR3 is 14 residues long. Only CDR3 DNA is held: 42 bases, read in frame from base 1. On the study overall, not on this receptor specifically: In 5 of 8 subjects, circulating donor-reactive CD4 TCRbeta sequences decreased significantly after transplant, regardless of tolerance or HCV status. Because of small, heterogeneous patient numbers and non-standardized post-transplant time points, the conclusions were only preliminary. The decline in donor-reactive sequences exceeded the decline in third party-reactive sequences, suggesting partial antigen-specific deletion that was unrelated to withdrawal success. When repertoire turnover was taken into account, detection of donor-reactive sequences was significantly reduced in 7 of 8 subjects for CD4 and in 8 of 8 subjects for CD8. Because allograft tissue specimens were not available, migration of donor-reactive T cells into the graft, rather than deletion, may have occurred. Low numbers of available donor cells limited the measurable donor-reactive repertoire in a couple of subjects.

Unstimulated PBMCs, after thawing, were stained for CD3, CD4 and CD8 and then FACS-sorted into CD3+CD4+ and CD3+CD8+ populations. All 8 studied subjects were randomized to withdrawal of immunosuppression. The Qiagen DNeasy Blood and Tissue Kit was used for isolation of genomic DNA. High-throughput TCRbeta CDR3 sequencing of frozen genomic DNA was performed by immunoSEQ, including PCR amplification, mapping, bias correction and internal controls. The published analysis was carried out like this. Only productive rearrangements were retained, and each unique TCRbeta sequence was defined by its CDR3 nucleotide sequence together with its V and J gene. A sequence counted as donor-reactive only if the sequence showed at least 5-fold expansion in CFSE-low cells compared with unstimulated pre-transplant cells and had a frequency of at least 0.01%. To ensure at least 90% detection power, minimum frequency thresholds were set for each subject based on that subject's lowest-template unstimulated sample. Repertoire turnover was measured by Jensen-Shannon divergence between the top 1000 TCRbeta sequences post- and pre-transplant. Two-sided Fisher's exact tests were used to test for changes in how often donor-reactive sequences were detected. Drawn from immuneACCESS, this table holds only the in-frame rearrangements with V and J called that TCRdb kept. Clones are partly lost; checked studies trace under half to an unresolved V gene and leave the rest unexplained. V and J calls and clone size are given by that table; D and trimming were obtained from the DNA. Recorded for this sample are 65,000 to 80,000 clones; less than 85% of them occurred a single time. 2.5% to 3.5% of the sample is in the top ten clones.

The rearranged chain carries TRBV2 and TRBJ1-5, with 8 central nucleotides matching TRBD1. This material consisted of CD4+ T cells from blood, taken at the 22-month timepoint. The sequence was collected from a human patient who received a liver transplant. After a transplant, the donor of the graft may account for some T cells. In nucleotides, the sequence is TGTGCCAGCAGCGAGGACAGGGTCAATCAGCCCCAGCATTTT. The resulting protein is CASSEDRVNQPQHF.